Listed here are 14 T cell receptor beta chains from one sample, sequenced in a study of blood T cell repertoires in COVID-19. Using immunoSEQ multiplex PCR, the repertoire was profiled, and TCRdb retains in-frame clones only, with some absent. Of hundreds of thousands of clones in the sample, roughly nine tenths were seen once. The material sequenced was PBMCs or T cells enriched from blood (not recorded which). All receptors derive from a woman aged 25 to 39 who had recovered from COVID-19.

The chain employs TRBV28 and TRBJ1-1, with D tentatively TRBD1 (6 bases). In germline, CDR1 is MDHEN, CDR2 SYDVKM. This CDR3 region has 15 residues. The ends were cut back, 2 bases at V and 1 base at J, with 11 bases in the middle. DNA of the CDR3: TGTGCCAGCAGTTTACTTCCACAGGGGAACACTGAAGCTTTCTTT. Its protein product is CASSLLPQGNTEAFF. Full variable domain (rest looked up from reference TRBV28 and TRBJ1-1): DVKVTQSSRYLVKRTGEKVFLECVQDMDHENMFWYRQDPGLGLRLIYFSYDVKMKEKGDIPEGYSVSREKKERFSLILESASTNQTSMYLCASSLLPQGNTEAFFGQGTRLTVV.

As for this clone: The junction departs from germline at one end; a sequencing error may be responsible. The chain has TRBV7-7 and TRBJ2-7; TRBD2 matches 10 bases. CDR1 and CDR2 (germline): SSHAT, FNYEAQ (reference sequence). The CDR3 runs 15 residues. Here the CDR3 DNA reads TGTGCTAGCAGCTTTGGACTAGCGGACGTGAGCGAGCAGTACTTC. It yields the protein CASSFGLADVSEQYF.

V is TRBV5-1 and J is TRBJ2-3; D remains ambiguous. The CDR3 extends over 15 amino acids. The ends were cut back, 0 bases at V and 1 base at J, with 9 bases in the middle. Germline V CDR1 and CDR2: SGHRS, YFSETQ. The CDR3 bases are TGCGCCAGCAGCTTGGCTCTCCCCGGCACAGATACGCAGTATTTT. Translating it yields CASSLALPGTDTQYF.

This clone has a handful of counts. The chain has TRBV27 and TRBJ1-5, with D unclear. V lost 4 bases to trimming and J lost 2 bases, with 12 bases between them. The CDR3 sequence is 15 residues long. Germline V gives CDR1 MNHEY, CDR2 SMNVEV (reference sequence). The CDR3 DNA follows: TGTGCCAGCAGTTCCGAGTGGGCTGGCAATCAGCCCCAGCATTTT. Amino acid sequence: CASSSEWAGNQPQHF.

The rearrangement joins TRBV2 to TRBJ1-5, with TRBD1 identical over 7 bases. V lost 5 bases, J lost 6 bases, and 16 bases stayed unmatched. Germline V gene data show CDR1 as SNHLY and CDR2 as FYNNEI. CDR3 length: 17 amino acids. CDR3 region: CASSPPGQSGPSQPQHF. The CDR3 nucleotides are TGTGCCAGCAGTCCTCCGGGACAGTCAGGACCTAGTCAGCCCCAGCATTTT.

This chain links TRBV5-5 with TRBJ2-1; 7 positions agree with TRBD2. V lost 0 bases, J lost 8 bases, and 8 bases stayed unmatched. From germline, CDR1 is SGHKS and CDR2 YYEKEE (reference sequence). The CDR3 loop spans 15 amino acids. CDR3 DNA sequence: TGTGCCAGCAGCTTGGTAATAGCGGGCTCGTATGAGCAGTTCTTC. Its translation is CASSLVIAGSYEQFF.

The chain carries TRBV5-1 and TRBJ2-7; 7 bases map to TRBD2. The CDR3 spans 15 residues. CDR1 is SGHRS and CDR2 is YFSETQ in the germline V gene. J gave up 4 bases and V 4 bases, and 11 bases lay outside the gene matches. Written as DNA, the CDR3 is TGCGCCAGCAGCCTAACCGGGGGGACGTCATACGAGCAGTACTTC. This sequence encodes CASSLTGGTSYEQYF.

The chain joins TRBV28 to TRBJ2-7, with 8 bases that match TRBD1. V lost 3 bases, J lost 4 bases, and 17 bases stayed unmatched. Germline CDR1 is MDHEN and CDR2 is SYDVKM. The CDR3 sequence is 18 residues long. The CDR3 bases are TGTGCCAGCAGTTTCCGCCAGGGGGCAAAGAGGGGTCCTTACGAGCAGTACTTC. It translates to CASSFRQGAKRGPYEQYF.

The chain has TRBV27 and TRBJ2-7; TRBD2 is a possible D gene (7 bases). The CDR3 is 16 residues long. V lost 7 bases and J 6 bases, leaving 25 bases between the germline ends. In germline, CDR1 is MNHEY, CDR2 SMNVEV (reference sequence). The CDR3 loop reads CASTRNGGAGMGEQYF. The CDR3 DNA follows: TGTGCCAGCACCCGAAATGGGGGGGCAGGGATGGGCGAGCAGTACTTC.

The rearrangement uses TRBV2 and TRBJ2-1; 8 bases match TRBD2. The V gene end was trimmed by 6 bases and the J gene end by 6 bases; junction bases not matched to a gene: 7. The CDR3 extends over 14 amino acids. Germline loops: CDR1 SNHLY, CDR2 FYNNEI. The CDR3 DNA is TGTGCCAGCAGCGCTAGCGGGTTGTTCAATGAGCAGTTCTTC. Its protein product is CASSASGLFNEQFF.

The chain employs TRBV5-1 and TRBJ2-1, with TRBD1 matching 11 bases. CDR1 SGHRS and CDR2 YFSETQ come from the germline V gene. Germline trimming cut 3 bases from V and 4 bases from J; bases unmatched to any gene: 6. This CDR3 region has 16 residues. The CDR3 region is CASSWDRGRSYNEQFF. As DNA, the CDR3 is TGCGCCAGCAGCTGGGACAGGGGGAGATCATACAATGAGCAGTTCTTC.

The CDR3 DNA sequence: TGCGCCAGCAGCCAACTACGGCGGAATGAGCAGTTCTTC. The encoded protein is CASSQLRRNEQFF. This chain links TRBV4-1 with TRBJ2-1; no clear D gene. V was clipped by 2 bases and J by 7 bases, with 9 bases between them. Germline V CDR1 and CDR2: MGHRA, YSYEKL. This CDR3 has 13 residues.

This rearrangement joins TRBV30 to TRBJ1-4; TRBD1 aligns across 7 bases. This CDR3 is 14 amino acids long. The germline V gene encodes CDR1 GTSNPN and CDR2 SVGIG (reference sequence). J gave up 4 bases and V 6 bases, and 8 bases lay outside the gene matches. The CDR3, as DNA: TGTGCCTGTCTTTACCGGGACAGTAATGAAAAACTGTTTTTT. Its protein is CACLYRDSNEKLFF.

The sample holds one count of this clone. This chain connects TRBV10-3 to TRBJ2-7; D might be TRBD1 (6 bases). V was cut by 6 bases and J by 8 bases, with 20 bases left in between. The CDR3 is 14 amino acids. The germline V gene encodes CDR1 ENHRY and CDR2 SYGVKD. CDR3 sequence: CAISPTDRQGQQYF. The CDR3, as DNA: TGTGCCATCAGCCCCACCGACAGGCAGGGCCAGCAGTACTTC.